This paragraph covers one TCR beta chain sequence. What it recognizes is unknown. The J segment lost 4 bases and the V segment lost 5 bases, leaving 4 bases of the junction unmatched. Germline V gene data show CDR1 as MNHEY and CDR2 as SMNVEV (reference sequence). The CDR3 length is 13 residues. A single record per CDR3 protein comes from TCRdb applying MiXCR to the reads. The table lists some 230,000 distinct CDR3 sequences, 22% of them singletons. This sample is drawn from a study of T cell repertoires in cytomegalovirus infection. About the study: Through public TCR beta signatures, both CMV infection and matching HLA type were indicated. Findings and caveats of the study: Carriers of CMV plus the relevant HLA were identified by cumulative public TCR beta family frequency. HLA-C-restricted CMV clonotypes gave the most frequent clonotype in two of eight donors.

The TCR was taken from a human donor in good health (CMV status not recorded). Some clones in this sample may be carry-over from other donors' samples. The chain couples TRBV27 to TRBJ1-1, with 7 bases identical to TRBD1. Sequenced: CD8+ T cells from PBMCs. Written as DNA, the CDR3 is TGTGCCAGCAGTGTAGGACAGGTCACTGAAGCTTTCTTT. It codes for CASSVGQVTEAFF.